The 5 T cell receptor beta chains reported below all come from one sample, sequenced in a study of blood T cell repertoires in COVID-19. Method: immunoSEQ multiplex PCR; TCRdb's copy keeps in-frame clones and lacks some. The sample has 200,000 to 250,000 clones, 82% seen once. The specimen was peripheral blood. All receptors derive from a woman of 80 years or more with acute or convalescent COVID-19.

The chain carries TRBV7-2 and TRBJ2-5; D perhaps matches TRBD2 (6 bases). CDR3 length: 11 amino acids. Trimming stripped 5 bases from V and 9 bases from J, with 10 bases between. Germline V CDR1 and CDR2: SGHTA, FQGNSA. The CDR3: CASSLPGAQYF. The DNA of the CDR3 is TGTGCCAGCAGCCTCCCGGGGGCCCAGTACTTC.

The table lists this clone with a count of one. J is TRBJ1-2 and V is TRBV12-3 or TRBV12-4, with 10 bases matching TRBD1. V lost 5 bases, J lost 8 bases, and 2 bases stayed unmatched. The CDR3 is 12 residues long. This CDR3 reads CASSMDRGGYTF. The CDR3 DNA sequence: TGTGCCAGCAGTATGGACAGGGGGGGCTACACCTTC.

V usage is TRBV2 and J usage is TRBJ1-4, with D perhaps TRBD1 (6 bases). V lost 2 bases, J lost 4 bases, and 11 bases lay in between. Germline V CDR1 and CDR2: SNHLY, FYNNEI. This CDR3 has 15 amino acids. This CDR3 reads CASSEQGIGNEKLFF. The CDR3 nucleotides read TGTGCCAGCAGTGAACAGGGGATAGGTAATGAAAAACTGTTTTTT.

CDR3 bases: TGTGCCAGCAGCGGCACACAGGGTAACGTGGGGACCATATATTTT. Translated: CASSGTQGNVGTIYF. The rearrangement links TRBV9 to TRBJ1-3, with a tentative D call TRBD1 (6 bases). Trimming took off 3 bases at V and 10 bases at J, with 20 bases between the two ends. CDR3 length equals 15 residues. In germline, CDR1 is SGDLS, CDR2 YYNGEE. The full variable domain, rest sourced from reference TRBV9 and TRBJ1-3, is DSGVTQTPKHLITATGQRVTLRCSPRSGDLSVYWYQQSLDQGLQFLIQYYNGEERAKGNILERFSAQQFPDLHSELNLSSLELGDSALYFCASSGTQGNVGTIYFGEGSWLTVV.

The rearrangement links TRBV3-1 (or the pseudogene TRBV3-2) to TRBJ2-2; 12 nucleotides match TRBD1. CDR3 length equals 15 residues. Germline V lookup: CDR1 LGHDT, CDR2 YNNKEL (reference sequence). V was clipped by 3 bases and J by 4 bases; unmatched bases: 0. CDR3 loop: CASSQGQGATGELFF. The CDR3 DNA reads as TGTGCCAGCAGCCAGGGACAGGGGGCCACCGGGGAGCTGTTTTTT.